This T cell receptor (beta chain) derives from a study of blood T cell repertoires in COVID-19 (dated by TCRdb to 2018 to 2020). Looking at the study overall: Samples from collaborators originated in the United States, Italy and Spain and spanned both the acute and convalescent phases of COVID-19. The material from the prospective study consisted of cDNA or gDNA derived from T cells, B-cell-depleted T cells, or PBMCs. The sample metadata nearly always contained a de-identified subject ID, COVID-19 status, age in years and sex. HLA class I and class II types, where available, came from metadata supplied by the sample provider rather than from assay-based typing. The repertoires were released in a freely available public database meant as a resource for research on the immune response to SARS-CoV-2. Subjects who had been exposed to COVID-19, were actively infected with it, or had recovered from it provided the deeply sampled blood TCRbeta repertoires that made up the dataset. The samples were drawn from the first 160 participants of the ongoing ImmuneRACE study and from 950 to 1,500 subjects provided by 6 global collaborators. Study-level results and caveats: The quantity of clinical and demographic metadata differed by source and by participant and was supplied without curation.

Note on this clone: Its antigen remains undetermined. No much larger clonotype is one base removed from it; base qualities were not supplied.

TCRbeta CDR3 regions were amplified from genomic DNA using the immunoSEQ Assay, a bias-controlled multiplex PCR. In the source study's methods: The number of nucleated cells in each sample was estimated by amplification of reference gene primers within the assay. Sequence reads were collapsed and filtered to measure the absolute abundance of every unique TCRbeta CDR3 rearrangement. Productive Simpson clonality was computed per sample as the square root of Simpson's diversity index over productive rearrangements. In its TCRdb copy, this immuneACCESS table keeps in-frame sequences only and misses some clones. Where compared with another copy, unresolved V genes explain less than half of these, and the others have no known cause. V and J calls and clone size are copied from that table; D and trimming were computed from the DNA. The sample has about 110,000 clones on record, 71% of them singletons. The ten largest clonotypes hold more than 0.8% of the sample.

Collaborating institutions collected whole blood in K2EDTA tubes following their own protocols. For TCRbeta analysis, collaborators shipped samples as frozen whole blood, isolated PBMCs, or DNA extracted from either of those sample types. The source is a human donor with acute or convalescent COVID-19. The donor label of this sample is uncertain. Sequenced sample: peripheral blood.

The nucleotide sequence reads as follows: TGTGCCACCAGCAGAGATCGGACAGCCGGGGAGCTGTTTTTT. Translated, it gives CATSRDRTAGELFF. The sequence is built from TRBV15 and TRBJ2-2; a tentative D call is TRBD1 (6 bases match). Relative to germline, V is 0 bases shorter and J is 6 bases shorter, with 8 bases between their ends. Taken from cysteine to phenylalanine, the CDR3 has 14 residues. This entry keeps only the CDR3 DNA: 42 bases, framed from base 1. Via the germline V gene (reference sequence), CDR1 is LNHNV and CDR2 YYDKDF.